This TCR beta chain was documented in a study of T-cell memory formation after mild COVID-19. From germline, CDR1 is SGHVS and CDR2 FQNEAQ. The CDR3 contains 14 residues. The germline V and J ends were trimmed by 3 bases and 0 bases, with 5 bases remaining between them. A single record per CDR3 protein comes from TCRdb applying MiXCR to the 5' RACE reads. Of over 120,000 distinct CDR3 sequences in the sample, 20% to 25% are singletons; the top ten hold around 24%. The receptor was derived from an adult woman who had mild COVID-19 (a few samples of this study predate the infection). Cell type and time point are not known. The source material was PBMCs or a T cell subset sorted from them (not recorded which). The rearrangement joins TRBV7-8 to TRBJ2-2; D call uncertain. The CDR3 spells CASSFTANTGELFF. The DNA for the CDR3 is TGTGCCAGCAGCTTTACAGCGAACACCGGGGAGCTGTTTTTT.